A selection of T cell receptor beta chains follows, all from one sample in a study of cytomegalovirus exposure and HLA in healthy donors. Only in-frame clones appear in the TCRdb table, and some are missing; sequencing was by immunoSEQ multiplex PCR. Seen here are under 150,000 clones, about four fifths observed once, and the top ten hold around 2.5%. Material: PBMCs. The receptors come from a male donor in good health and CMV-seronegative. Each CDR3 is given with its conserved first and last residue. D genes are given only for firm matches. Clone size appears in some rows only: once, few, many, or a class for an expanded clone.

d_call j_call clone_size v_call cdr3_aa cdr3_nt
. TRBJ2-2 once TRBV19 CASSMKARDTGELFF TGTGCCAGTAGTATGAAGGCCAGGGACACCGGGGAGCTGTTTTTT
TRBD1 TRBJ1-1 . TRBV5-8 CASSVPQQGEIMNTEAFF TGTGCCAGCAGCGTCCCCCAACAGGGGGAGATCATGAACACTGAAGCTTTCTTT
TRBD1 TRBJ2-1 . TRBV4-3 CASSRLTGVHYNEQFF TGCGCCAGCAGCCGATTGACAGGGGTGCACTACAATGAGCAGTTCTTC
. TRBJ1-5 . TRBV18 CASSPGGDQPQHF TGTGCCAGCTCCCCCGGGGGAGATCAGCCCCAGCATTTT
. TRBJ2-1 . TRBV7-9 CASSLNPRNEQFF TGTGCCAGCAGCCTAAACCCTCGGAATGAGCAGTTCTTC
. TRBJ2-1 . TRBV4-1 CASSPSPLSGAYNEQFF TGCGCCAGCAGCCCCTCCCCCCTTAGCGGAGCCTACAATGAGCAGTTCTTC
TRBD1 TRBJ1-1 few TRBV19 CASSSGTGVTEAFF TGTGCCAGTAGTAGTGGGACAGGGGTCACTGAAGCTTTCTTT
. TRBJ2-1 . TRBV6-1 CASSERDEQFF TGTGCCAGCAGTGAACGCGATGAGCAGTTCTTC
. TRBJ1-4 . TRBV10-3 CAISEEGEKLFF TGTGCCATCAGTGAAGAGGGTGAAAAACTGTTTTTT
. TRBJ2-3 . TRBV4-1 CASSQDTGVNTDTQYF TGCGCCAGCAGCCAAGATACCGGGGTCAACACAGATACGCAGTATTTT
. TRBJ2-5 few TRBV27 CASSSWGRETQYF TGTGCCAGCAGTTCGTGGGGGCGGGAGACCCAGTACTTC
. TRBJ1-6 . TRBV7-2 CASSPNYNSPLHF TGTGCCAGCAGCCCAAACTATAATTCACCCCTCCACTTT
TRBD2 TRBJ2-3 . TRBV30 CAWSLGAGVTTDTQYF TGTGCCTGGAGCCTAGGTGCGGGAGTGACCACAGATACGCAGTATTTT
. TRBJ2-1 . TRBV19 CASSIAVYNEQFF TGTGCCAGTAGTATCGCGGTCTACAATGAGCAGTTCTTC
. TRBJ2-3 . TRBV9 CASSVGPVPTDTQYF TGTGCCAGCAGCGTAGGGCCCGTCCCCACAGATACGCAGTATTTT
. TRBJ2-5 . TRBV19 CASSMGQGQETQYF TGTGCCAGTAGTATGGGGCAGGGTCAAGAGACCCAGTACTTC
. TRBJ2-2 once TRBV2 CASSLQGNTGELFF TGTGCCAGCAGTCTACAGGGTAATACCGGGGAGCTGTTTTTT
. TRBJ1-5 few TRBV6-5 CASSYWGTPYQPQHF TGTGCCAGCAGTTACTGGGGGACACCCTATCAGCCCCAGCATTTT
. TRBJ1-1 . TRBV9 CASSAGGAPTEAFF TGTGCCAGCAGCGCGGGGGGGGCTCCCACTGAAGCTTTCTTT
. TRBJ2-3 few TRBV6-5 CASSYGGVDTQYF TGTGCCAGCAGTTACGGGGGCGTGGATACGCAGTATTTT
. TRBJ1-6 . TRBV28 CASSNRRTEGSLHF TGTGCCAGCAGCAACAGACGGACCGAGGGATCCCTCCACTTT
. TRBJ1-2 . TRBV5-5 CASSIRQGSYGYTF TGTGCCAGCAGCATTAGGCAGGGCAGCTATGGCTACACCTTC
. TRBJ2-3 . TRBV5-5 CASSPGGRAPDTQYF TGTGCCAGCAGCCCGGGGGGCAGGGCGCCAGATACGCAGTATTTT
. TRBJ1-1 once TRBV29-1 CSVDKGHGSSEAFF TGCAGCGTTGATAAGGGGCACGGCTCGAGTGAAGCTTTCTTT
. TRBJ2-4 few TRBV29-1 CSVDNKNIQYF TGCAGCGTTGACAACAAAAACATTCAGTACTTC
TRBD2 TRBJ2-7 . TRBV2 CASNLGLAGYEQYF TGTGCCAGCAATCTGGGACTAGCGGGGTACGAGCAGTACTTC
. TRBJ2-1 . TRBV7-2 CASRVASSYNEQFF TGTGCCAGCAGGGTAGCGAGCTCCTACAATGAGCAGTTCTTC
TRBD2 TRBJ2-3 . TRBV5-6 CASSWWGGDTQYF TGTGCCAGCAGCTGGTGGGGGGGGGATACGCAGTATTTT
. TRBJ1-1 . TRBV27 CASSLAAGESAFF TGTGCCAGCAGTTTAGCAGCCGGGGAATCAGCTTTCTTT
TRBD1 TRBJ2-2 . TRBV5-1 CASSIGQGTGELFF TGCGCCAGCAGCATAGGACAGGGGACCGGGGAGCTGTTTTTT
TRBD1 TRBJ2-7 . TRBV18 CASSPLGTGDSEQYF TGTGCCAGCTCACCTTTGGGGACAGGGGATAGCGAGCAGTACTTC
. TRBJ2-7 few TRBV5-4 CASSSAGQATYEQYF TGTGCCAGCAGCTCAGCGGGACAGGCGACGTACGAGCAGTACTTC
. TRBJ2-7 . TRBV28 CASSPRYEQYF TGTGCCAGCAGTCCCAGGTACGAGCAGTACTTC
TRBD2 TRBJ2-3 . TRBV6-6 CASNGGLAIANTQYF TGTGCCAGCAACGGAGGACTAGCGATAGCAAATACGCAGTATTTT
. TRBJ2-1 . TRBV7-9 CASSRTGTPYNEQFF TGTGCCAGCAGCCGGACCGGGACTCCATACAATGAGCAGTTCTTC
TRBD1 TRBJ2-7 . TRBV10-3 CAISLGWTGNEQYF TGTGCCATCAGCCTTGGATGGACAGGCAACGAGCAGTACTTC
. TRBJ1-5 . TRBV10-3 CAISAQGDNQPQHF TGTGCCATCAGCGCCCAGGGCGACAATCAGCCCCAGCATTTT
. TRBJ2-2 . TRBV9 CASSGSPSSGELFF TGTGCCAGCAGCGGAAGTCCCAGTTCCGGGGAGCTGTTTTTT
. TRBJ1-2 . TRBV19 CASSLRPGGYTF TGTGCCAGTAGTCTCCGACCAGGGGGCTACACCTTC
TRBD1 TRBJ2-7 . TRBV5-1 CASSLEQGAYEQYF TGCGCCAGCAGCTTGGAACAGGGGGCCTACGAGCAGTACTTC
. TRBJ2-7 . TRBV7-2 CASSLAPGSSYEQYF TGTGCCAGCAGCTTAGCACCTGGGAGTAGCTACGAGCAGTACTTC
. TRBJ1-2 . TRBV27 CASSLRGEGYYGYTF TGTGCCAGCAGTTTACGCGGGGAGGGGTACTATGGCTACACCTTC
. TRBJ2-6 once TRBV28 CASSSWTEDSGANVLTF TGTGCCAGCAGTTCGTGGACAGAAGACTCTGGGGCCAACGTCCTGACTTTC
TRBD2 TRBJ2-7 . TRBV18 CASSPGTSGLTGEQYF TGTGCCAGCTCACCAGGGACTAGCGGGCTGACAGGTGAGCAGTACTTC
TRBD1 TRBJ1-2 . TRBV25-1 CASRGQGAYGYTF TGTGCCAGCAGGGGACAGGGCGCCTATGGCTACACCTTC
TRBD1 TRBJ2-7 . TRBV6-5 CATQKYGTDRYEQYF TGTGCCACCCAGAAGTACGGGACAGATAGATACGAGCAGTACTTC
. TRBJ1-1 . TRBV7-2 CASDRQFEAFF TGTGCCAGCGACCGACAGTTTGAAGCTTTCTTT
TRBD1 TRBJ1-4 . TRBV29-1 CSVQDRATNEKLFF TGCAGCGTCCAAGACAGGGCAACTAATGAAAAACTGTTTTTT
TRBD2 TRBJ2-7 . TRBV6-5 CASRDPQREAHEQYF TGTGCCAGCAGGGACCCCCAGCGGGAGGCCCACGAGCAGTACTTC
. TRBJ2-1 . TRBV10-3 CAISEPGTVVDEQFF TGTGCCATCAGTGAGCCCGGCACAGTCGTTGATGAGCAGTTCTTC
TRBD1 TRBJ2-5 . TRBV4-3 CASSPLWTGRFETQYF TGCGCCAGCAGCCCTCTATGGACAGGGCGATTCGAGACCCAGTACTTC
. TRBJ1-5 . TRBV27 CASSSTVNSNQPQHF TGTGCCAGCAGTTCTACGGTGAATAGCAATCAGCCCCAGCATTTT